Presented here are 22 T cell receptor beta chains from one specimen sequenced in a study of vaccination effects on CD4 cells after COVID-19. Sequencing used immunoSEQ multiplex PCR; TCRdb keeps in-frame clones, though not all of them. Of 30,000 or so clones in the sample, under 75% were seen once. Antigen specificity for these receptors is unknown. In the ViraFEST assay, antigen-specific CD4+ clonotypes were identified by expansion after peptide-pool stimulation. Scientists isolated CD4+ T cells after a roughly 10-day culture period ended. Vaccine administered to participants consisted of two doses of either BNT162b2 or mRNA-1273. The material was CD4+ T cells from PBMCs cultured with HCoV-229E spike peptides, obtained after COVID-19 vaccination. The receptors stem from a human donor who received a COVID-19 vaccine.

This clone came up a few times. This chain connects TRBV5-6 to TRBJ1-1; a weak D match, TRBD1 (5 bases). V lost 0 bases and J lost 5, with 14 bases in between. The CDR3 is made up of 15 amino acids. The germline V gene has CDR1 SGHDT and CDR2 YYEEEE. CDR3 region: CASSLAGGTRTEAFF. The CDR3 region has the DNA TGTGCCAGCAGCTTGGCCGGGGGGACCCGGACTGAAGCTTTCTTT.

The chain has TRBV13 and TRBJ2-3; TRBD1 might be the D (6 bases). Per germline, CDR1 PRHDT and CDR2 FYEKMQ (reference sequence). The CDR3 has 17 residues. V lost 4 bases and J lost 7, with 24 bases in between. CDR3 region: CASSSRGRGGEGNTQYF. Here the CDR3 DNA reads TGTGCCAGCAGCTCCCGAGGCAGGGGTGGGGAAGGGAATACGCAGTATTTT. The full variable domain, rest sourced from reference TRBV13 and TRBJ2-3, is AAGVIQSPRHLIKEKRETATLKCYPIPRHDTVYWYQQGPGQDPQFLISFYEKMQSDKGSIPDRFSAQQFSDYHSELNMSSLELGDSALYFCASSSRGRGGEGNTQYFGPGTRLTVL.

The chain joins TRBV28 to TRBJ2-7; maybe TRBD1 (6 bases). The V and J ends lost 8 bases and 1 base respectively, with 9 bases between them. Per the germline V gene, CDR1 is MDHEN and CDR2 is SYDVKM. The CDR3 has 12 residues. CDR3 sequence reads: CASGQNSYEQYF. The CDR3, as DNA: TGTGCCAGCGGACAGAATTCCTACGAGCAGTACTTC.

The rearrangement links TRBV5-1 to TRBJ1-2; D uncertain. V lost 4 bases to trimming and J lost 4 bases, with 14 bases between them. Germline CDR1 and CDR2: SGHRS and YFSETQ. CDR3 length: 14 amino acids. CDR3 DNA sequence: TGCGCCAGCAGCCTCCGGGAGCGGGGCTATGGCTACACCTTC. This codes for CASSLRERGYGYTF.

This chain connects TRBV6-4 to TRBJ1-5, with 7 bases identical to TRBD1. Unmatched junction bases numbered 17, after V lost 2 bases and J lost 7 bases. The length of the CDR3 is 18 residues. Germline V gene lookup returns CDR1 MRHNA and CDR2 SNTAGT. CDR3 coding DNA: TGTGCCAGCAGTGACCCCGCCAAAGACAGGGCGATCCAACAGCCCCAGCATTTT. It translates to CASSDPAKDRAIQQPQHF.

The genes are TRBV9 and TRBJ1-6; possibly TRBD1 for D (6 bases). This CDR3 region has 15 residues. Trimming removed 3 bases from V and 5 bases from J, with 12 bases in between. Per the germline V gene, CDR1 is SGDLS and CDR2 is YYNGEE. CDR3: CASSAPQGNNSPLHF. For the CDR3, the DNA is TGTGCCAGCAGCGCACCTCAGGGGAATAATTCACCCCTCCACTTT.

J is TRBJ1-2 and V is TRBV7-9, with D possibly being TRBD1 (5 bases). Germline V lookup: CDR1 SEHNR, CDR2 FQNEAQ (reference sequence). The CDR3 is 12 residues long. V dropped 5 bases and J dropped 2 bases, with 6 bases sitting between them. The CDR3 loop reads CASSRDNYGYTF. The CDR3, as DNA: TGTGCCAGCAGCAGGGACAACTATGGCTACACCTTC.

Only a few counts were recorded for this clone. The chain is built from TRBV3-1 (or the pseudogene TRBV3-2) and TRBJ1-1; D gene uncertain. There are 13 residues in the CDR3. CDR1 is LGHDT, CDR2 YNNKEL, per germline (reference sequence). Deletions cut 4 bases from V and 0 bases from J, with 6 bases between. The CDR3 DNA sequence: TGTGCCAGCAGCCCAGGACTGAACACTGAAGCTTTCTTT. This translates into CASSPGLNTEAFF.

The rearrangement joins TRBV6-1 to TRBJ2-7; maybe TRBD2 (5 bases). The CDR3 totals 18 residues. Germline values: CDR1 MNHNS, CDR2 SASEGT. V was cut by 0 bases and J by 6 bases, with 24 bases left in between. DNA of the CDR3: TGTGCCAGCAGTGAAGCGATCGGCGACACGGGAACCCTCAGCGAGCAGTACTTC. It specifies CASSEAIGDTGTLSEQYF.

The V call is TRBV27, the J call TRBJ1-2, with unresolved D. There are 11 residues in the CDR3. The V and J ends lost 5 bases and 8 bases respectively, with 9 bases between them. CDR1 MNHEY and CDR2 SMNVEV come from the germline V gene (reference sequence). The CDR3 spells CASSVQKGYTF. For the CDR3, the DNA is TGTGCCAGCAGTGTCCAAAAGGGCTACACCTTC.

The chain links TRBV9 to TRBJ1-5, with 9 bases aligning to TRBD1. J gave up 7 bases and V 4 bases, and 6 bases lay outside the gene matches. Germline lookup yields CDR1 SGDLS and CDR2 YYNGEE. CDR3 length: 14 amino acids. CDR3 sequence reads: CASSSGQGWQPQHF. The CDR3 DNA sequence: TGTGCCAGCAGCTCTGGACAGGGGTGGCAGCCCCAGCATTTT.

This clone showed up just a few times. The CDR3 protein is CASSEALIRTVYGYTF. CDR3 DNA: TGTGCCAGCAGTGAAGCCCTGATACGGACGGTTTATGGCTACACCTTC. The chain recombines TRBV6-1 with TRBJ1-2, with no clear D. CDR1 is MNHNS, CDR2 SASEGT, per germline. Trimming removed 0 bases at V and 5 bases at J, with 16 bases between. The CDR3 length is 16 residues.

In DNA, the CDR3 is TGTGCCAGTAGTGCCCTTGGCGAGATATACGAGCAGTACTTC. Translation gives CASSALGEIYEQYF. The genes are TRBV19 and TRBJ2-7; no firm D call. This CDR3 spans 14 amino acids. Trimming removed 5 bases at V and 4 bases at J, with 15 bases between. Germline-derived CDR1 and CDR2 are LNHDA and SQIVND (reference sequence).

CDR3 nucleotide sequence: TGCAGTGCTAGTATAGCGGGGTCGGACGGGGAGCTGTTTTTT. Translated: CSASIAGSDGELFF. This chain joins TRBV20-1 and TRBJ2-2; TRBD2 matches 8 bases. After removal of 3 bases from V and 7 bases from J, the junction contained 7 bases not matched to a gene. CDR3 length: 14 residues. Germline V gene sequence: CDR1 DFQATT, CDR2 SNEGSKA (reference sequence).

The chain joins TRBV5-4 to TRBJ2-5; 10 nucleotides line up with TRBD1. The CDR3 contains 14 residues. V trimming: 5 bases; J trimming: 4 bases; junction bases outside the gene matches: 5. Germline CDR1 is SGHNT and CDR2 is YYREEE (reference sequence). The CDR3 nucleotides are TGTGCCAGCAGTTGGAGGGACAGGGGAGAGACCCAGTACTTC. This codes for CASSWRDRGETQYF.

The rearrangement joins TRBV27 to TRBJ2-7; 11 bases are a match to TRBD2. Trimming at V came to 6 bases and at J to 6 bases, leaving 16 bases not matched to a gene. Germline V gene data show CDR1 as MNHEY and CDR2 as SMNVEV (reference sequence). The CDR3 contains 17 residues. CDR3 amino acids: CASSPIPSLAGVVEQYF. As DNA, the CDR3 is TGTGCCAGCAGCCCTATACCGTCACTAGCGGGAGTGGTCGAGCAGTACTTC.

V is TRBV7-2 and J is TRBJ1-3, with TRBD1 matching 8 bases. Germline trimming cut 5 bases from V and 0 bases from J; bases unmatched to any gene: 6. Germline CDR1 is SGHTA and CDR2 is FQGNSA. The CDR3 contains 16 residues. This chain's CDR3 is CASSPGQGVSGNTIYF. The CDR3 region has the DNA TGTGCCAGCAGCCCAGGACAGGGCGTCTCTGGAAACACCATATATTTT.

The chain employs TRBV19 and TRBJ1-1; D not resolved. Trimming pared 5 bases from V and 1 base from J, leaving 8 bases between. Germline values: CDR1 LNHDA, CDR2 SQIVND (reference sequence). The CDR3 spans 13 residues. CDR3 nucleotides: TGTGCCAGTAGTTCGGTAGGGAACACTGAAGCTTTCTTT. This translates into CASSSVGNTEAFF.

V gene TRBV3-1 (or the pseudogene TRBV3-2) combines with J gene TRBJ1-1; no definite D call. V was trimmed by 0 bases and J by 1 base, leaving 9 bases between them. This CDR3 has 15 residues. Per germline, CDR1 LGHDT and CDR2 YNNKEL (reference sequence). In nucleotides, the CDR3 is TGTGCCAGCAGCCAAGATGAGAGGAGGAACACTGAAGCTTTCTTT. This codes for CASSQDERRNTEAFF.

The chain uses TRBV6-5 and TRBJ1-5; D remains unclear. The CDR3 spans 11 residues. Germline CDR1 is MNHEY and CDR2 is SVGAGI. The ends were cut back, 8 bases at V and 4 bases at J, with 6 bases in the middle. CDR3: CASGANQPQHF. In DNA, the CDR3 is TGTGCCAGCGGAGCTAATCAGCCCCAGCATTTT.

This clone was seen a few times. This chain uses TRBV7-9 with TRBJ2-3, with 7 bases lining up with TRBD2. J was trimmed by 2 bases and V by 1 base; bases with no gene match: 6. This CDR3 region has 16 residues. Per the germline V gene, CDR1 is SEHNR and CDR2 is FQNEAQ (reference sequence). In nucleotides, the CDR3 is TGTGCCAGCAGCTTAGGTACGGGAGGATCCACAGATACGCAGTATTTT. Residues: CASSLGTGGSTDTQYF.

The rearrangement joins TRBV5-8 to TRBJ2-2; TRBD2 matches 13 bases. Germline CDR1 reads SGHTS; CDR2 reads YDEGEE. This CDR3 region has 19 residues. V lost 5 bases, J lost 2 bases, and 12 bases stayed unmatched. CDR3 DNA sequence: TGTGCCAGCAGTTCTACCGGGACTAGCGGGGCTTTTAACACCGGGGAGCTGTTTTTT. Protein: CASSSTGTSGAFNTGELFF.